These 27 T cell receptor beta chains originate from one sample sequenced in a study of cytomegalovirus exposure and HLA in healthy donors. It was with 60 Vbeta and 13 Jbeta primers that the PCR ran. Using immunoSEQ multiplex PCR, the repertoire was profiled, and TCRdb retains in-frame clones only, with some absent. The data show more than 150,000 clones, with 76% seen just once and about 1.6% held by the top ten. Specimen: PBMCs. Receptors originate from a man aged 18-30 years in good health and CMV-seronegative.

The V gene is TRBV5-4, the J gene TRBJ2-7, with TRBD2 matching over 12 bases. The CDR3 has 16 amino acids. After removal of 4 bases from V and 0 bases from J, the junction contained 5 bases not matched to a gene. The germline V gene has CDR1 SGHNT and CDR2 YYREEE (reference sequence). In DNA, the CDR3 is TGTGCCAGCAGCCGGACTAGCGGGACGAGCTCCTACGAGCAGTACTTC. Its translation: CASSRTSGTSSYEQYF.

The genes are TRBV29-1 and TRBJ2-7, with D possibly being TRBD2 (6 bases). Trimming took off 7 bases at V and 2 bases at J, with 15 bases between the two ends. Per the germline V gene, CDR1 is SQVTM and CDR2 is ANQGSEA. The CDR3 spans 13 residues. The CDR3 sequence: CSARSGSPYEQYF. CDR3 nucleotides: TGCAGCGCCCGGAGCGGGTCCCCCTACGAGCAGTACTTC.

The chain uses TRBV28 and TRBJ1-5; D remains ambiguous. V dropped 4 bases and J dropped 0 bases, with 19 bases sitting between them. Germline loops: CDR1 MDHEN, CDR2 SYDVKM. This CDR3 is 18 amino acids long. The CDR3 DNA reads as TGTGCCAGCAGTTCTAGCGCTCTTGAGTCGTATAGCAATCAGCCCCAGCATTTT. It encodes CASSSSALESYSNQPQHF.

This chain links TRBV10-1 with TRBJ2-2; D perhaps matches TRBD2 (5 bases). From germline, CDR1 is WNHNN and CDR2 SYGVQD (reference sequence). The V and J ends lost 0 bases and 5 bases respectively, with 13 bases between them. The CDR3 is 16 residues long. The CDR3 loop reads CASSESTAGGTGELFF. In DNA, the CDR3 is TGCGCCAGCAGTGAGTCAACTGCGGGCGGTACCGGGGAGCTGTTTTTT.

The genes are TRBV5-1 and TRBJ1-5; D is unresolved. The CDR3 is made up of 13 amino acids. Germline V gene lookup returns CDR1 SGHRS and CDR2 YFSETQ. V was pared by 0 bases and J by 5 bases, with 6 bases between. The CDR3 loop is CASSLEADQPQHF. The CDR3 DNA reads as TGCGCCAGCAGCTTGGAAGCGGATCAGCCCCAGCATTTT.

This chain joins TRBV2 and TRBJ2-5; no clear D gene. The germline V gene encodes CDR1 SNHLY and CDR2 FYNNEI. Trimming cost V 5 bases and J 4 bases, with 20 bases left between them. The CDR3 runs to 16 residues. CDR3 protein: CASSIDRPLRGETQYF. CDR3 DNA: TGTGCCAGCAGTATAGACCGGCCCCTCCGCGGAGAGACCCAGTACTTC. Combining the CDR3 with reference TRBV2 and TRBJ2-5 gives the whole variable domain EPEVTQTPSHQVTQMGQEVILRCVPISNHLYFYWYRQILGQKVEFLVSFYNNEISEKSEIFDDQFSVERPDGSNFTLKIRSTKLEDSAMYFCASSIDRPLRGETQYFGPGTRLLVL.

The genes are TRBV9 and TRBJ2-1; 8 nucleotides match TRBD2. The J segment lost 5 bases and the V segment lost 2 bases, leaving 9 bases of the junction unmatched. Per the germline V gene, CDR1 is SGDLS and CDR2 is YYNGEE. The CDR3 consists of 16 residues. CDR3 region: CASSVRGGALNNEQFF. CDR3 sequence (DNA): TGTGCCAGCAGCGTCCGGGGGGGGGCACTGAACAATGAGCAGTTCTTC.

This rearrangement joins TRBV21-1 to TRBJ1-1; TRBD1 is the table's D call and was not checked against the DNA. TRBV21-1 is a pseudogene. The CDR3 is 19 residues long. CDR3 amino acids: CASSKVWGETGMGNTEAFF. As DNA, the CDR3 is TGTGCCAGCAGCAAAGTTTGGGGTGAGACAGGGATGGGGAACACTGAAGCTTTCTTT.

The chain joins TRBV5-6 to TRBJ1-2; 8 nucleotides agree with TRBD1. J was trimmed by 8 bases and V by 3 bases; bases with no gene match: 9. Germline V gene data show CDR1 as SGHDT and CDR2 as YYEEEE. The CDR3 contains 14 residues. The CDR3 bases are TGTGCCAGCAGCTCACTCCCAGGGGGCGGAGGCTACACCTTC. Translation gives CASSSLPGGGGYTF.

This sequence joins TRBV5-4 and TRBJ2-2; 10 bases line up with TRBD2. The CDR3 sequence is 16 residues long. Germline CDR1 SGHNT, CDR2 YYREEE (reference sequence). Unmatched junction bases numbered 6, after V lost 3 bases and J lost 4 bases. Written as DNA, the CDR3 is TGTGCCAGCAGCTATAGCGGGAGGCGAGGCACCGGGGAGCTGTTTTTT. Its protein product is CASSYSGRRGTGELFF.

This chain connects TRBV28 to TRBJ1-1; the D gene is possibly TRBD1 (6 bases). Deletions cut 7 bases from V and 4 bases from J, with 22 bases between. CDR3 size: 16 residues. CDR1 is MDHEN and CDR2 is SYDVKM in the germline V gene. DNA of the CDR3: TGTGCCAGCACCCCCCGGCGGGGGGCGCCGGGCACTGAAGCTTTCTTT. This translates into CASTPRRGAPGTEAFF.

This clone was observed a handful of times. Other DNA sequences of this sample code for an identical CDR3. The V call is TRBV5-1, the J call TRBJ2-7; 10 nucleotides match TRBD1. The CDR3 is 14 amino acids. Per the germline V gene, CDR1 is SGHRS and CDR2 is YFSETQ. The junction had 2 bases not matched to a gene; V was cut back by 4 bases and J by 1 base. CDR3 amino acids: CASSLGQGSYEQYF. As DNA, the CDR3 is TGCGCCAGCAGCCTGGGACAGGGGTCCTACGAGCAGTACTTC.

The chain combines TRBV5-1 with TRBJ1-2; unclear D gene. The CDR3 has 13 residues. Trimming took off 2 bases at V and 7 bases at J, with 12 bases between the two ends. From germline, CDR1 is SGHRS and CDR2 YFSETQ. The CDR3 is CASSLRGNAGYTF. In DNA, the CDR3 is TGCGCCAGCAGCTTAAGAGGGAACGCTGGCTACACCTTC.

The chain carries TRBV7-9 and TRBJ2-2, with D perhaps TRBD1 (5 bases). Germline loops: CDR1 SEHNR, CDR2 FQNEAQ (reference sequence). The CDR3 totals 15 residues. Trimming stripped 7 bases from V and 4 bases from J, with 16 bases between. Here the CDR3 reads CASTFGHAGTGELFF. DNA of the CDR3: TGTGCCAGCACCTTCGGACATGCTGGCACCGGGGAGCTGTTTTTT.

The genes are TRBV28 and TRBJ1-4; tentatively, D is TRBD1 (5 bases). This CDR3 spans 13 amino acids. Germline CDR1 reads MDHEN; CDR2 reads SYDVKM. The V gene lost 2 bases and the J gene lost 7 bases, with 8 bases spanning the gap. CDR3 coding DNA: TGTGCCAGCAGTTTAGTAGGGGTTGAAAAACTGTTTTTT. This encodes CASSLVGVEKLFF.

This chain links TRBV7-6 with TRBJ2-3; D is unresolved. V dropped 5 bases and J dropped 4 bases, with 10 bases sitting between them. Germline V lookup: CDR1 SGHVS, CDR2 FNYEAQ. CDR3 length equals 13 residues. CDR3 protein: CASSALVADTQYF. In DNA form, the CDR3 reads TGTGCCAGCAGCGCTCTAGTCGCAGATACGCAGTATTTT.

CDR3 sequence: CASSEGASSAPLHF. The CDR3 DNA sequence: TGTGCCAGCAGTGAAGGGGCCTCAAGTGCACCCCTCCACTTT. J is TRBJ1-6 and V is TRBV2, with no clear D. V lost 1 base to trimming and J lost 11 bases, with 12 bases between them. The CDR3 sequence is 14 residues long. Germline CDR1 SNHLY, CDR2 FYNNEI.

The chain links TRBV30 to TRBJ1-2; TRBD1 matches at 10 bases. CDR3 length: 14 amino acids. Germline-derived CDR1 and CDR2 are GTSNPN and SVGIG (reference sequence). V trimming: 2 bases; J trimming: 7 bases; junction bases outside the gene matches: 7. CDR3 region: CAWSPTGGGRGYTF. CDR3 DNA sequence: TGTGCCTGGAGTCCGACAGGGGGCGGCCGTGGCTACACCTTC.

The chain recombines TRBV5-6 with TRBJ2-4, with TRBD1 matching over 7 bases. In germline, CDR1 is SGHDT, CDR2 YYEEEE. The V segment lost 2 bases and the J segment 6 bases; nucleotides outside the gene matches: 2. The CDR3 runs 13 residues. CDR3 sequence: CASSLRGLNIQYF. The CDR3 coding sequence is TGTGCCAGCAGCTTAAGGGGGCTAAACATTCAGTACTTC.

This clone has a handful of counts. V and J are TRBV28 and TRBJ1-1, with D possibly being TRBD1 (6 bases). Trimming removed 6 bases at V and 2 bases at J, with 19 bases between. Germline V lookup: CDR1 MDHEN, CDR2 SYDVKM. The CDR3 totals 16 residues. Here the CDR3 reads CASSPGHGFENTEAFF. CDR3 nucleotides: TGTGCCAGCAGCCCGGGACACGGGTTCGAAAACACTGAAGCTTTCTTT.

This chain uses TRBV5-4 with TRBJ1-2, with D perhaps TRBD1 (5 bases). Germline loops: CDR1 SGHNT, CDR2 YYREEE (reference sequence). The V gene lost 4 bases and the J gene lost 4 bases, with 11 bases spanning the gap. The CDR3 extends over 13 amino acids. The chain's CDR3 is CASSIDSSYGYTF. Written as DNA, the CDR3 is TGTGCCAGCAGCATAGACAGCTCCTATGGCTACACCTTC.

Worth noting for this clone: At one end the junction does not follow the germline gene, possibly because of a read error. The chain uses TRBV7-3 and TRBJ2-5; maybe TRBD2 (6 bases). This CDR3 has 15 residues. Germline V lookup: CDR1 SGHTA, CDR2 FQGTGA. The CDR3 protein is CSSSSLGGRGETQYF. The CDR3 region has the DNA TGTTCCAGCAGCTCCTTGGGGGGTAGGGGAGAGACCCAGTACTTC.

A few counts support this clone. The chain carries TRBV10-3 and TRBJ2-1, with D possibly matching TRBD2 (5 bases). The CDR3 totals 20 residues. V was cut by 0 bases and J by 0 bases, with 21 bases left in between. Germline-derived CDR1 and CDR2 are ENHRY and SYGVKD. The CDR3 bases are TGTGCCATCAGTGAGTCTTATATCACCCAGCGGAGTCCCTCCTACAATGAGCAGTTCTTC. Its translation: CAISESYITQRSPSYNEQFF.

This clone was counted a few times. V usage is TRBV6-1 and J usage is TRBJ1-6; 9 bases line up with TRBD1. The CDR3 is 14 residues long. Per germline, CDR1 MNHNS and CDR2 SASEGT. V dropped 4 bases and J dropped 7; count of bases not matched to a gene: 2. The CDR3, as DNA: TGTGCCAGCAGTGCCGACAGGGGGAATTCACCCCTCCACTTT. This translates into CASSADRGNSPLHF.

The genes are TRBV28 and TRBJ1-4; 12 bases are a match to TRBD1. Unmatched junction bases numbered 7, after V lost 4 bases and J lost 13 bases. The CDR3 spans 14 residues. Germline loops: CDR1 MDHEN, CDR2 SYDVKM. CDR3 DNA: TGTGCCAGCAGTTGGGGACAGGGGGCAGACACACTGTTTTTT. This codes for CASSWGQGADTLFF. Filled out from reference TRBV28 and TRBJ1-4, the complete variable domain reads DVKVTQSSRYLVKRTGEKVFLECVQDMDHENMFWYRQDPGLGLRLIYFSYDVKMKEKGDIPEGYSVSREKKERFSLILESASTNQTSMYLCASSWGQGADTLFFGSGTQLSVL.

The chain has TRBV2 and TRBJ2-3; maybe TRBD2 (5 bases). Trimming took 5 bases from V and 4 from J, leaving 13 bases between them. The V gene's germline CDR1 is SNHLY and CDR2 FYNNEI. The CDR3 extends over 14 amino acids. Here the CDR3 DNA reads TGTGCCAGCAGTCGCCTGGTGGGAGCAGATACGCAGTATTTT. It encodes CASSRLVGADTQYF. The full variable domain, its missing parts supplied by reference TRBV2 and TRBJ2-3, is EPEVTQTPSHQVTQMGQEVILRCVPISNHLYFYWYRQILGQKVEFLVSFYNNEISEKSEIFDDQFSVERPDGSNFTLKIRSTKLEDSAMYFCASSRLVGADTQYFGPGTRLTVL.

This clone has only a few counts. The rearrangement joins TRBV28 to TRBJ2-4; possibly TRBD1 for D (6 bases). This CDR3 has 16 amino acids. CDR1 and CDR2 from the germline V gene are MDHEN and SYDVKM. The ends were cut back, 7 bases at V and 8 bases at J, with 24 bases in the middle. DNA of the CDR3: TGTGCCAGCAATCAACCACCAGGGGTAGTAGGAGACATTCAGTACTTC. This encodes CASNQPPGVVGDIQYF.